This T cell receptor (beta chain) was sequenced during a study of blood T cell repertoires in COVID-19. The germline V gene has CDR1 LGHDT and CDR2 YNNKEL (reference sequence). The CDR3 covers 15 residues. Trimming removed 3 bases at V and 4 bases at J, with 15 bases between. Here immunoSEQ multiplex PCR was the method, and the copy in TCRdb shows in-frame clones only, minus some. The table includes 80,000 to 100,000 clones, about 84% detected once. The source material was peripheral blood. The J gene is TRBJ1-2, the V gene TRBV3-1 (or the pseudogene TRBV3-2); weak D call: TRBD1 (6 bases). This receptor was identified in a man between 60 and 70 years old with acute or convalescent COVID-19. This CDR3 is CASSHNDRLSYGYTF. The CDR3 coding sequence is TGTGCCAGCAGCCATAATGACAGGCTCTCCTATGGCTACACCTTC.